This T cell receptor (beta chain) was captured in a study of blood T cell repertoires in COVID-19. CDR1 is MDHEN, CDR2 SYDVKM, per germline. This CDR3 is built from 15 residues. J was trimmed by 8 bases and V by 4 bases; bases with no gene match: 11. Sequencing used immunoSEQ multiplex PCR; TCRdb keeps in-frame clones, though not all of them. The sample has around 150,000 clones, around 80% seen once. The TCR comes from a man aged 55 to 70 with acute or convalescent COVID-19. Sequences were obtained from peripheral blood. The rearrangement joins TRBV28 to TRBJ1-2, with 9 bases fitting TRBD1. The CDR3 sequence is CASSSADRGVQGYTF. The CDR3 DNA sequence: TGTGCCAGCAGTTCAGCGGACAGGGGTGTTCAGGGCTACACCTTC.